This T cell receptor beta chain came from a study of cytomegalovirus exposure and HLA in healthy donors (dated by TCRdb to about 2017). Regarding the research as a whole: An earlier analysis of some 500 of the donors reported approximately 290 Gb of sequence data and 117 million unique TCR beta sequences from some 180 million T cells. An earlier analysis of approximately 640 of the donors applied high-throughput TCR beta sequencing to assess whether each TCR beta V gene segment acted as functional or pseudogenic. To predict cytomegalovirus infection status, the study combined high-throughput TCR immunosequencing, statistical association of individual TCRs with disease status, and machine learning. Among the roughly 400 genotyped donors, around 81% belonged to the genetic ancestry cluster associated with self-reported Caucasian donors. A later analysis re-examined previously published TCR beta repertoires from around 670 donors and added high-resolution HLA genotyping to investigate patterns of TCR occurrence. A few DR-DQ haplotypes were treated as single units for association and clustering because of strong linkage in the cohort. Using immunosequencing, the study profiled T cell repertoires from around 680 subjects and related those repertoires to cytomegalovirus serostatus. Donor age, sex, ethnicity and CMV serostatus were collected together with the repertoire data. In the later analysis, no new phenotypic data were used to find candidate immune exposures; instead, reliance was placed on TCR beta sequences and their occurrence across donors. The study aimed to test whether signatures of past pathogen exposure could be identified by cataloging public T cell receptors. Roughly 300 gigabases of sequencing data and tens of millions of unique TCR sequences were included in an early release covering over 600 HLA-typed donors. HLA typing included class I and class II loci at four-digit resolution. A later genetic analysis took genome-wide SNP genotypes for about three fifths of the 666 donors and used that subset as a discovery cohort. The number of typed donors differed by locus: roughly 620-630 for A, B, C, DRB1 and DQB1; 500 to 550 for DQA1; around 580 for DPA1; and some 450 for DPB1. Among around 400 genotyped donors of the cohort, an average of around 240,000 unique TCR beta nucleotide sequences were sequenced per donor, around 20% of them non-productive. Every discovery cohort repertoire had been produced on one sequencing platform. Besides the first cohort of some 670 subjects, a separate validation cohort made up of roughly 120 different subjects was used.

The cohort was made up of approximately 670 healthy bone marrow donors. Cohort members were all nominally healthy when sampled, although unrecorded immune exposures were likely present. The donor tested CMV seronegative and was one of the 352 seronegative cohort members. A peripheral blood sample was provided by each donor, and peripheral blood mononuclear cells were used for TCR beta sequencing. Genomic DNA extraction from the blood cell samples was performed with the Qiagen DNeasy Blood Extraction Kit. Paper-wide results and their limitations: Linkage disequilibrium might explain the correlated functional status among segregating V segments, but an unknown experimental factor could not be ruled out. The study listed approximately 150 TCR beta chains as associated with cytomegalovirus. When HLA alleles, especially DR and DQ, strongly co-occurred, TCR associations were difficult to assign to individual alleles. A few of the identified cytomegalovirus-associated TCR beta chains were confirmed in vitro to be specific for cytomegalovirus antigens. This cohort had only TCR beta chains sequenced, and the lack of alpha or paired-chain data limited which features could be detected. CMV serostatus was the only immune exposure information available for the cohort. Fewer than 20 rarely observed V segments, including chromosome 9 orphons, were excluded from the earlier analysis of approximately 600 of the donors because counts were too low. In a later genetic analysis, fewer N-insertions in productive TCRs were reported among donors in an Asian-associated ancestry cluster than the 666-donor mean. A further reported finding was that TCR beta sequences accurately predicted the HLA-A and HLA-B alleles for most subjects in the first cohort. A group of highly shared sequence variants was considered likely to be a technical artifact of the sequencing pipeline. A later analysis found that HLA-associated TCR beta chains were more clonally expanded and had lower generation probabilities than equally common non-associated chains. Because HLA typing was missing for some donors at each locus, association tests included only the typed subset. A later genetic analysis associated a missense DCLRE1C variant with V-gene and J-gene trimming of TCR beta chains, and an independent cohort replicated the association. According to the authors, the approach could potentially be generalized to other disease states and immunological phenotypes. The presence/absence analyses assumed that sequencing depth was roughly uniform across donors, and that assumption may not be true. While some public TCRs were present in many individuals, most TCR sequences turned up only very rarely across donors. Broadly in line with IMGT annotations, most TCR beta V segments showed up in productive rearrangements about 90% or about 30% of the time in an earlier analysis of roughly 590 of the donors. In both the original and validation cohorts, the classifier was reported to diagnose cytomegalovirus status with high specificity and sensitivity. In a later analysis, several top co-occurrence clusters were reported to appear linked to parvovirus B19, influenza, CMV and Epstein-Barr virus. A later analysis associated 15,000 to 20,000 TCR beta sequences with specific HLA alleles at a false discovery rate of 0.05. In a later analysis, TCR association rates were found to vary across HLA loci, with the most associated TCRs seen for DRB1 alleles and the fewest for HLA-C alleles. Most CMV-associated TCR beta chains appeared to be HLA-restricted in a later analysis, and the HLA associations seemed to be driven largely by CMV exposure.

Libraries were prepared through the immunoSEQ multiplex PCR assay. For the multiplex PCR, a mixture combining 60 forward primers for TCR Vbeta segments and 13 reverse primers for TCR Jbeta segments was used. A multiplex PCR assay on genomic DNA amplified the CDR3 region of rearranged TCR beta genes. On the Illumina HiSeq System, the amplified TCR beta libraries were sequenced as 87-base-pair reads. The published analysis was carried out like this. A later analysis counted about 80 million unique TCR beta chains across the 666 repertoires, and roughly 11 million of these chains were shared by at least two donors. Raw reads were error-corrected and collapsed into unique sequences with a nearest-neighbor algorithm that merged closely related sequences to remove PCR and sequencing errors. CDR3 sequences were aligned to IMGT reference sequences to assign V, D and J gene segments. For a sequence to be retained, at least a six-nucleotide match to both a V gene segment and a J gene segment was required. A rearrangement counted as productive if the CDR3 had no stop codons and remained in frame with V and J, and every other rearrangement counted as non-productive. CDR3 was defined by IMGT convention, running from the second conserved V-encoded cysteine to the conserved J-encoded phenylalanine. The earlier analysis of 587 of the donors excluded any sequence lacking an unambiguous match to a single V gene segment. In an earlier analysis of several hundred of the donors, V segments were called functional above 56.7% productive rearrangements and were called segregating when the between-donor standard deviation exceeded 5%. A statistical classification framework was developed to diagnose cytomegalovirus status using the catalog of TCR beta chain sequences. A later analysis assigned V and J genes by comparing TCR nucleotide sequences with IMGT/GENE-DB human TR gene sequences. A later analysis assigned CDR3 sequences and most-parsimonious VDJ recombination scenarios with the TCRdist pipeline. In a later analysis, every TCR beta chain was defined by the combination of its CDR3 amino acid sequence and its V-gene family, and reads without a unique V-gene family were dropped. In a later analysis, approximately 640 highly shared, low-generation-probability nucleotide sequences were removed to address suspected cross-contamination and a sequencing artifact. For each public chain, a later analysis derived a clonal expansion index from normalized ranks of inferred template counts within each repertoire. A later analysis computed generation probabilities with a VDJ recombination model fitted to out-of-frame rearrangements, and checked the results against IGoR. Hypergeometric tests were used in a later analysis to score TCR-TCR, TCR-HLA and TCR-CMV co-occurrence, with a repertoire-size bias correction applied to the TCR pairs. A later analysis estimated false discovery rates by permuting HLA or CMV assignments 20 times. A later analysis grouped co-occurring TCRs with DBSCAN, adding TCRdist sequence similarity when clustering within HLA-allele-positive subsets. For co-occurrence clustering, repertoires with fewer than 30,000 or more than 120,000 public chains were excluded, along with four to six repertoires with anomalous nucleotide sharing. Held by TCRdb, this immuneACCESS table contains in-frame sequences only and omits some clones. Under half of the omission traces to an unresolved V gene where checked; the cause of the rest is unknown. V, J and clone size derive from that table, while D and trimming were established from the DNA sequence. In all, the sample holds 150,000 to 200,000 clones, and 79% of those were seen once. The top ten clones comprise about 2.5% of the sample.

A remark on this clone: The target of this receptor is not known. Per-nucleotide qualities are absent, and no much larger clonotype sits a single base away.

The receptor was isolated from a woman aged 45 to 65 in good health and CMV-seronegative. The sample comprised PBMCs.

The CDR3 protein sequence reads: CASSFETSASSYEQYF. The bases read TGTGCCAGCAGTTTCGAAACTAGCGCGTCCTCCTACGAGCAGTACTTC. The chain links TRBV28 with TRBJ2-7; TRBD2 lines up with 7 middle nucleotides. CDR1 and CDR2 were assigned from the germline V gene as MDHEN and SYDVKM. Counted from cysteine to phenylalanine, this CDR3 has 16 amino acids. The sequence is cut down to CDR3 DNA, 48 bases in frame from base 1. Trimming removed 3 bases from V and 0 bases from J; the gene matches leave 8 bases unexplained.